This T cell receptor beta chain is from a study of shared clonotypes between healthy human individuals. Several immunoSEQ plates received, in even portions, the genomic DNA of each subset. The table came from immunoSEQ multiplex PCR; TCRdb's copy has only in-frame clones and leaves some out. The sample has approximately 1.1 million clones; roughly 74% are singletons. Worth noting for this clone: The antigen remains undetermined.

Study-wide findings and caveats: A small donor pool kept down the genetic and exposure-history diversity that was represented. Clonotype sharing among donors likely depends on sequencing depth.

The specimen was memory CD4+ T cells from PBMCs. Subset meaning: CD45RA-negative fraction. The sequence was obtained from a man between 18 and 29 years old in good health. Some clones in this sample may be carry-over from other donors' samples.

The CDR3 is CASSRQGLAYNEQFF. CDR3 bases: TGTGCCAGCAGTCGACAGGGGCTAGCCTACAATGAGCAGTTCTTC. This chain connects TRBV28 to TRBJ2-1; 8 nucleotides match TRBD1. The CDR3 loop spans 15 amino acids. V shed 5 bases, J shed 2 bases, and the junction held 5 bases outside the gene matches. Per germline, CDR1 MDHEN and CDR2 SYDVKM.